The clone carrying this TCR beta chain has at least ten counts. The antigen remains unidentified. CDR3 length equals 14 residues. The germline V gene encodes CDR1 SGHNT and CDR2 YYREEE (reference sequence). The V gene lost 4 bases and the J gene lost 5 bases, with 15 bases spanning the gap. The data were obtained in a study of T cells in Graves' hyperthyroidism and ophthalmopathy. No ophthalmopathy progression within 18 months constituted stable Graves' hyperthyroidism. Amplification targeted TCR beta CDR3 regions from RNA transcripts. The TCR CDR3 first-round RT-PCR relied on the HTBI primer set. TCRdb itself ran the multiplex PCR reads through MiXCR, one entry per CDR3 protein. The repertoire has 300,000 to 350,000 distinct CDR3 sequences, around 20% of them found once; the top ten carry 50% to 65%. General study points: Ophthalmopathy was identified by the model a median 6.5 months ahead of onset.

The chain employs TRBV5-4 and TRBJ2-5; D remains ambiguous. The origin of this receptor is a woman between 50 and 59 years old with Graves' hyperthyroidism. Specimen: blood. CDR3 DNA sequence: TGTGCCAGCAGCGCCGCAACTACCACGGAGACCCAGTACTTC. Encoded protein: CASSAATTTETQYF.